This entry features one T cell receptor beta chain sequence. This sample stems from a study of human T cells and chemical hapten exposure. Time point of the sample: patch test 1, 2 weeks after DPC sensitization. Treatment noted: therapeutic diphenylcyclopropenone sensitization with weekly scalp DPC. The CDR3 is made up of 16 amino acids. V was trimmed by 0 bases and J by 4 bases, leaving 13 bases between them. In germline, CDR1 is LGHNA, CDR2 YSLEER. One entry per CDR3 protein results from TCRdb running MiXCR on the RACE reads. This sample carries 120,000 or so distinct CDR3 sequences, approximately 14% of them seen once, and the ten largest clones take 0.8% to 1%.

The sequence was collected from a man aged 18-30 years with alopecia areata. Some clones in this sample may be carry-over from other donors' samples. The sample in question was whole blood, obtained in connection with sensitization to the hapten diphenylcyclopropenone (DPC). This chain uses TRBV4-3 with TRBJ2-1, with TRBD1 as a possible D gene (6 bases). The CDR3 is CASSQEIGQLYNEQFF. DNA for the CDR3: TGCGCCAGCAGCCAAGAGATTGGACAGCTTTACAATGAGCAGTTCTTC.